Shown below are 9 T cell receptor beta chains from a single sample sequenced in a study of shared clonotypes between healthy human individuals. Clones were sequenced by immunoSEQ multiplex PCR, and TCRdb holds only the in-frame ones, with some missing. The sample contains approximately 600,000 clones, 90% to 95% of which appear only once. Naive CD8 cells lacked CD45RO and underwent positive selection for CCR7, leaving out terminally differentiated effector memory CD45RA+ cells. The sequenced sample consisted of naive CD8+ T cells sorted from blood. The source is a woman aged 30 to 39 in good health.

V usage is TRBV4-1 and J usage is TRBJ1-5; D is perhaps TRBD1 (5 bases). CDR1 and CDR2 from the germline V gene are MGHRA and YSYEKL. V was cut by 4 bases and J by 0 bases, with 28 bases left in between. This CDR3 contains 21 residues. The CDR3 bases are TGCGCCAGCAGCCCATATCCCCGGGGCCCCCAATACACCTATAGCAATCAGCCCCAGCATTTT. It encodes CASSPYPRGPQYTYSNQPQHF.

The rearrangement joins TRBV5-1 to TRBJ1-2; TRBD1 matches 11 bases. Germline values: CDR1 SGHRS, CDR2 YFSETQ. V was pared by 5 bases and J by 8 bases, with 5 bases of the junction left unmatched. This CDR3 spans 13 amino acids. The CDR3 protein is CASSPDRGHGYTF. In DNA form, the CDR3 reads TGCGCCAGCAGTCCGGACAGGGGGCACGGCTACACCTTC.

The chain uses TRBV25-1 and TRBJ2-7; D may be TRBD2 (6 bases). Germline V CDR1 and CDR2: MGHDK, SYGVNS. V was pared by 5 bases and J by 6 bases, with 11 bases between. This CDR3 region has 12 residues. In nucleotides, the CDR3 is TGTGCCAGCAGTCTGGGGGGTCGCGAGCAGTACTTC. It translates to CASSLGGREQYF.

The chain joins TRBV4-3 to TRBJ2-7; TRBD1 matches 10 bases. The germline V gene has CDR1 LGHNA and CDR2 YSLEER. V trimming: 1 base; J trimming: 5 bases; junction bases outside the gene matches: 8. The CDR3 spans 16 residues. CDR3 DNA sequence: TGCGCCAGCAGCCAAGTGGGCGGGACAGGGGTTAACGAGCAGTACTTC. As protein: CASSQVGGTGVNEQYF.

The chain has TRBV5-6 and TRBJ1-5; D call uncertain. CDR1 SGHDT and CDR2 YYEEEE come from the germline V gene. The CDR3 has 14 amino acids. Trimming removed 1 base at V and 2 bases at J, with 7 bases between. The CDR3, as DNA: TGTGCCAGCAGCTTGTTTCTGGGCAATCAGCCCCAGCATTTT. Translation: CASSLFLGNQPQHF. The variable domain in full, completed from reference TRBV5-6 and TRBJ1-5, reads DAGVTQSPTHLIKTRGQQVTLRCSPKSGHDTVSWYQQALGQGPQFIFQYYEEEERQRGNFPDRFSGHQFPNYSSELNVNALLLGDSALYLCASSLFLGNQPQHFGDGTRLSIL.

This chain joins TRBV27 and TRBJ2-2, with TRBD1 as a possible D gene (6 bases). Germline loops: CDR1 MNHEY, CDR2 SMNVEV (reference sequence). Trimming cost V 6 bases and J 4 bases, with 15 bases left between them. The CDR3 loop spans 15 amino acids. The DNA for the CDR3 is TGTGCCAGCAGGGGGACACCCGGGCCCACCGGGGAGCTGTTTTTT. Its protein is CASRGTPGPTGELFF.

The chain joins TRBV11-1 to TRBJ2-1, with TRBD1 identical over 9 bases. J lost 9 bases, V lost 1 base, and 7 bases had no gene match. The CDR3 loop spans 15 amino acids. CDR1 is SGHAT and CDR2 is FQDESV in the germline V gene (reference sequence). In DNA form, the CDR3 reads TGTGCCAGCAGCTTAGGGGACAGGGTAGTTGGTGAGCAGTTCTTC. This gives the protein CASSLGDRVVGEQFF.

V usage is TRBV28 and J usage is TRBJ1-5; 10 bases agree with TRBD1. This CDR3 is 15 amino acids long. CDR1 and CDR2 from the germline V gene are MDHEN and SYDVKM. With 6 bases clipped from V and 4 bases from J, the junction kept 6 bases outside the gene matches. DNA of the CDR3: TGTGCCAGCAGCCCCGGGACAGGGGTTAATCAGCCCCAGCATTTT. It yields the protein CASSPGTGVNQPQHF.

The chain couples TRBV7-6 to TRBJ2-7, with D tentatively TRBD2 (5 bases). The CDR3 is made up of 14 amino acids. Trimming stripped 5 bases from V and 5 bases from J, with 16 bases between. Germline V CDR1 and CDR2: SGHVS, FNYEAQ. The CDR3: CASSPTRVLDEQYF. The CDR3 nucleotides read TGTGCCAGCAGCCCGACGAGGGTTTTGGACGAGCAGTACTTC.